This T cell receptor (beta chain) originates from a study of ipilimumab plus nivolumab after autologous stem cell transplantation. Study-wide context: Typical patient got roughly 5 ipilimumab doses and about eight nivolumab doses (median).

V lost 3 bases and J 8 bases, leaving 14 bases between the germline ends. Germline V gene lookup returns CDR1 SGHNT and CDR2 YENEEA. The CDR3 spans 14 residues. TCRdb's table, derived via immunoSEQ multiplex PCR, lists solely in-frame clones and lacks some. The table has fewer than 20,000 clones, less than 75% seen once. This TCR was recovered from a male donor with diffuse large B-cell lymphoma. This rearrangement joins TRBV11-3 to TRBJ2-1; either TRBD1 or TRBD2 may supply D (5 bases each). Sample: PBMCs, taken in a trial of ipilimumab plus nivolumab as post-transplant consolidation. CDR3 coding DNA: TGTGCCAGCAGCTTCCGGGACCCTGGGGATGAGCAGTTCTTC. Translation gives CASSFRDPGDEQFF. The variable domain in full, with the rest retrieved from reference TRBV11-3 and TRBJ2-1, is EAGVVQSPRYKIIEKKQPVAFWCNPISGHNTLYWYLQNLGQGPELLIRYENEEAVDDSQLPKDRFSAERLKGVDSTLKIQPAELGDSAVYLCASSFRDPGDEQFFGPGTRLTVL.